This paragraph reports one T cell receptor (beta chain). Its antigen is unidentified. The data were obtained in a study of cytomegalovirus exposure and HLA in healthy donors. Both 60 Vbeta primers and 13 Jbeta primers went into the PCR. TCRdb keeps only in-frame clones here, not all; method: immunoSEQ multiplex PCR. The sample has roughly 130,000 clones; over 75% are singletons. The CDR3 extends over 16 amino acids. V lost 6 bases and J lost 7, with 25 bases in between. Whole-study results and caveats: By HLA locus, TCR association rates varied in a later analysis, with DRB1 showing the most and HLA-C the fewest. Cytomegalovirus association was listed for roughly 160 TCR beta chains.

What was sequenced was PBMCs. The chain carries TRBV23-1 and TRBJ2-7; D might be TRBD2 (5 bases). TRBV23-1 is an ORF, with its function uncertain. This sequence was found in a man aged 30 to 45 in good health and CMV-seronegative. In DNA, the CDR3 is TGCGCCAGCAGCCTTCCCGGCGACCCAAGGACGGGGGAGCAGTACTTC. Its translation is CASSLPGDPRTGEQYF.